Sequencing of this T cell receptor (beta chain) was carried out in a study of blood T cell repertoires in COVID-19. Whole-study context: T cells, B-cell-depleted T cells, or PBMCs supplied cDNA or gDNA.

In the original workflow: Nucleated cell counts were estimated from reference gene primer amplification. Using immunoSEQ multiplex PCR, the repertoire was profiled, and TCRdb retains in-frame clones only, with some absent. Clone size and V and J calls were adopted from that table, with D and trimming inferred from the DNA. Among 200,000 to 250,000 clones listed, approximately 80% were seen once. Sequences were obtained from peripheral blood. The receptor's source is a woman aged 40 to 50 who had recovered from COVID-19.

In DNA form, the CDR3 reads TGTGCCAGCAGCTTCACAGGGCACGACACTGAAGCTTTCTTT. It specifies CASSFTGHDTEAFF. V and J are TRBV7-3 and TRBJ1-1; tentatively, D is TRBD1 (6 bases). Per germline, CDR1 SGHTA and CDR2 FQGTGA. Trimming removed 3 bases from V and 3 bases from J, with 11 bases in between. The CDR3 is 14 amino acids.